This record concerns one TCR beta chain sequence. Its cognate antigen has yet to be identified. Base-call qualities are not available, and no considerably larger clone is one nucleotide away. The data originate from a study of blood T cell repertoires in COVID-19 (dated by TCRdb to about 2020). For the study in its entirety: The collaborator samples originated in the United States, Italy and Spain and spanned the acute and convalescent phases of COVID-19. The material from the prospective study consisted of cDNA or gDNA derived from T cells, B-cell-depleted T cells, or PBMCs. The dataset comprised deeply sampled blood TCRbeta repertoires from subjects exposed to, actively infected with, or recovered from COVID-19. A freely available public database, intended as a resource for researchers studying the immune response to SARS-CoV-2, is where the repertoires were released. Samples came from the ongoing ImmuneRACE study (first 160 participants) plus 1,254 subjects from 6 global collaborators. A de-identified subject ID, COVID-19 status, age in years and sex were almost always included in the sample metadata. Where available, HLA class I and class II types were taken from metadata supplied by the sample provider and were not determined by assay-based typing. The full study reports these points: The quantity of clinical and demographic metadata differed by source and by participant and was supplied without curation.

Collaborating institutions collected whole blood in K2EDTA tubes following their own protocols. Collaborator samples were shipped for TCRbeta analysis as frozen whole blood, isolated PBMCs, or DNA extracted from either sample type. V is shortened by 0 bases, J by 0 bases, and the region joining them spans 5 bases. The CDR1 and CDR2 encoded by the germline V gene are SGHRS and YFSETQ. From its cysteine to its phenylalanine, the CDR3 spans 14 amino acids. Only the CDR3 part of the read is kept: 42 bases, read in frame from the first base. TCRbeta CDR3 regions were amplified from genomic DNA using the immunoSEQ Assay, a bias-controlled multiplex PCR. The paper's data handling went like this. The number of nucleated cells in each sample was estimated from the amplification of reference gene primers within the assay. To quantify the absolute abundance of each unique TCRbeta CDR3 rearrangement, sequence reads were collapsed and filtered. For each sample, productive Simpson clonality was calculated as the square root of Simpson's diversity index across productive rearrangements. Here the immuneACCESS table is served through TCRdb, limited to in-frame sequences with V and J called. Missing clones are a known gap in these copies; in checked studies unresolved V genes cover under half, and the rest lacks a known reason. V and J calls and clone size are as listed in that table; D and trimming were resolved from the DNA. The sample has roughly 500,000 clones on record, roughly 85% of them singletons. About 3.2% of the sample belongs to the ten largest clones.

The sequence links TRBV5-1 to TRBJ2-3; possibly the D gene is TRBD1, per 5 matching bases. This TCR derives from a human donor in a cohort sampled during active COVID-19. Sequenced sample: peripheral blood. The nucleotides read TGCGCCAGCAGCTTGGACAGGAGCACAGATACGCAGTATTTT. This encodes CASSLDRSTDTQYF.